This TCR beta chain was retrieved from a study of T-cell memory formation after mild COVID-19. Study-wide findings and caveats: Cross-reactive memory apparently joined, as some responding clones appeared in pre-infection memory. Contracting clones localized mainly to CM and EM when CD4+ and mainly to EMRA when CD8+.

TCRdb re-derived calls from the 5' RACE reads in MiXCR, one entry per CDR3 protein. The sample shows fewer than 250,000 distinct CDR3 sequences, roughly 27% of them seen only once. With regard to this clonotype: Its specificity is not known.

This CDR3 is built from 15 residues. Germline V CDR1 and CDR2: SGHRS, YFSETQ. Between the trimmed V and J ends, which lost 1 base and 3 bases, there was a span of 11 bases. The genes are TRBV5-1 and TRBJ2-1; no clear D gene. The sample was PBMCs or a T cell subset sorted from them (not recorded which). The source of this sequence is an adult woman who had mild COVID-19 (a few samples of this study predate the infection). Cell type and time point are not known. The CDR3 spells CASSLITAHYNEQFF. The CDR3 DNA is TGCGCCAGCAGCTTGATAACCGCCCACTACAATGAGCAGTTCTTC. Drawing the rest from reference TRBV5-1 and TRBJ2-1, the complete variable domain is KAGVTQTPRYLIKTRGQQVTLSCSPISGHRSVSWYQQTPGQGLQFLFEYFSETQRNKGNFPGRFSGRQFSNSRSEMNVSTLELGDSALYLCASSLITAHYNEQFFGPGTRLTVL.